This T cell receptor beta chain was identified during a study of regulatory T cells in long-lasting Graves disease. Both iRepertoire HTBI primers and Arm-PCR of CDR3 regions were used to build the TCR beta libraries. Using its own MiXCR run on the multiplex PCR reads, TCRdb lists one record per CDR3 protein. This sample has roughly 700,000 distinct CDR3 sequences, with about 30% found just once. Between the trimmed V and J ends, which lost 5 bases and 6 bases, there was a span of 13 bases. CDR3 length: 13 amino acids. Germline CDR1 and CDR2: MNHEY and SVGEGT. About this clonotype itself: Its antigen is unidentified.

Indicated time point: persistent/refractory GD, antithyroid drugs over 5 years with positive TRAb. PBMCs were the source of the RNA used for TCR sequencing. One endocrinology department in Xi'an, China, was where patients came from. General observations from the study: Favored usage of TRBV28, TRBJ1-2 and TRBJ2-5 was recorded in persistent disease.

The material sequenced was peripheral blood mononuclear cells (PBMCs), taken when the disease was refractory, from a patient treated with antithyroid drugs. The TCR was taken from a female donor with Graves disease. The chain carries TRBV6-2 or TRBV6-3 and TRBJ1-1; D is possibly TRBD1 (6 bases). CDR3 in amino acids: CASSRPQGPEAFF. The CDR3 DNA reads as TGTGCCAGCAGTAGACCCCAGGGGCCTGAAGCTTTCTTT.